The TCR beta chain described here comes from a study of blood T cells in healthy people across ages. Study conclusions and caveats: Investigators viewed diversity estimates from one million T cells as underestimates, the study reported.

Turning to this clonotype: The antigen is unknown.

A second PCR, run for about 7 to 12 cycles, used a sample-barcoded 5' primer plus a J-beta primer mix. Each cDNA molecule, via a template-switch adaptor with 12 random nucleotides, was tagged. MiXCR was run by TCRdb on the 5' RACE reads, yielding one entry per CDR3 protein. Here the sample spans approximately 800,000 distinct CDR3 sequences, roughly 50% being singletons. Every donor provided 9.5 to 10 milliliters of peripheral blood. Germline V lookup: CDR1 SGHTA, CDR2 FQGNSA. CDR3 length: 13 residues. The V gene lost 5 bases and the J gene lost 8 bases, with 13 bases spanning the gap. The sequence was obtained from a man between 25 and 39 years old in good health. This rearrangement joins TRBV7-2 to TRBJ2-1; weak D call: TRBD1 (5 bases). The material sequenced was blood. CDR3 nucleotide sequence: TGTGCCAGCAGCCTTCCCTCGACAGATGAGCAGTTCTTC. This translates into CASSLPSTDEQFF.